These 27 T cell receptor beta chains came from one sample sequenced in a study of shared clonotypes between healthy human individuals. The table came from immunoSEQ multiplex PCR; TCRdb's copy has only in-frame clones and leaves some out. The sample lists about 460,000 clones, over 60% seen once, with around 11% in the top ten. The sample comprised PBMCs. The receptor source for this set is a woman aged 40 to 50 in good health. Some clones in this sample may be carry-over from other donors' samples.

The chain uses TRBV5-6 and TRBJ2-7, with TRBD1 matching over 7 bases. The CDR3 has 15 residues. V dropped 5 bases and J dropped 3; count of bases not matched to a gene: 11. CDR1 and CDR2 (germline): SGHDT, YYEEEE. The CDR3 is CASRPRDRPFYEQYF. The CDR3 coding sequence is TGTGCCAGCAGGCCCAGGGACAGACCCTTCTACGAGCAGTACTTC.

This clone was counted only a few times. The rearrangement uses TRBV20-1 and TRBJ2-7, with TRBD1 matching over 8 bases. This CDR3 comprises 11 residues. Germline assignment: CDR1 DFQATT and CDR2 SNEGSKA (reference sequence). Here the CDR3 DNA reads TGCAGACCTGGGACAGGCTACGAGCAGTACTTC. The encoded protein is CRPGTGYEQYF.

The V and J genes are TRBV29-1 and TRBJ2-1; D not resolved. CDR3 size: 16 residues. Trimming left V 2 bases short and J 0 bases short, with 14 bases between. Germline V gene sequence: CDR1 SQVTM, CDR2 ANQGSEA. CDR3 nucleotides: TGCAGCGTTGAACCTCACGACGGTGGCTCCTACAATGAGCAGTTCTTC. It codes for CSVEPHDGGSYNEQFF.

The chain employs TRBV9 and TRBJ2-3; D is perhaps TRBD1 (7 bases). V lost 2 bases to trimming and J lost 2 bases, with 18 bases between them. The CDR3 contains 17 residues. Germline CDR1 reads SGDLS; CDR2 reads YYNGEE. CDR3 in amino acids: CASSVPRGVADTDTQYF. In DNA, the CDR3 is TGTGCCAGCAGCGTGCCCAGGGGGGTAGCGGACACAGATACGCAGTATTTT.

The V gene is TRBV6-5, the J gene TRBJ2-1; D unclear. CDR3 length: 13 amino acids. Trimming cost V 7 bases and J 6 bases, with 13 bases left between them. Per the germline V gene, CDR1 is MNHEY and CDR2 is SVGAGI. CDR3 residues: CASISPWGNEQFF. The CDR3, as DNA: TGTGCCAGCATATCCCCTTGGGGCAATGAGCAGTTCTTC.

There are many counts of this clone. The chain joins TRBV6-7 to TRBJ2-4, with D perhaps assigned TRBD1 or TRBD2 (5 bases each). TRBV6-7 is flagged as an ORF with uncertain function. This CDR3 contains 19 residues. The V gene lost 6 bases and the J gene lost 3 bases, with 27 bases spanning the gap. The CDR3 here is CASSPRAEGLLKDKNIQYF. Written as DNA, the CDR3 is TGTGCCAGCAGCCCCCGGGCTGAGGGGCTGTTAAAAGACAAAAACATTCAGTACTTC.

This rearrangement joins TRBV30 to TRBJ2-5, with D possibly TRBD2 on 6 matching bases. The V gene lost 0 bases and the J gene lost 5 bases, with 10 bases spanning the gap. The CDR3 is made up of 13 amino acids. Germline assignment: CDR1 GTSNPN and CDR2 SVGIG (reference sequence). The CDR3 is CAWSVGGSETQYF. For the CDR3, the DNA is TGTGCCTGGAGTGTTGGAGGGAGTGAGACCCAGTACTTC.

This chain uses TRBV4-1 with TRBJ2-3, with 10 bases aligning to TRBD2. The CDR3 is 15 amino acids. Trimming took 5 bases from V and 4 from J; bases not matched to a gene: 6. Germline assignment: CDR1 MGHRA and CDR2 YSYEKL. In nucleotides, the CDR3 is TGCGCCAGCAGCAAACTAGCGGGGTGGGCAGATACGCAGTATTTT. Its translation: CASSKLAGWADTQYF.

The V call is TRBV28, the J call TRBJ2-3, with D possibly being TRBD1 (6 bases). The CDR3 totals 16 residues. Germline CDR1 and CDR2: MDHEN and SYDVKM. Trimming removed 4 bases at V and 1 base at J, with 15 bases between. The CDR3: CASSSGTIYGTDTQYF. The CDR3 DNA follows: TGTGCCAGCAGTTCTGGGACAATCTACGGCACAGATACGCAGTATTTT.

This clone was seen at least ten times. The same CDR3 arises from other DNA sequences in this sample as well. This chain joins TRBV2 and TRBJ1-2; D is undetermined. V was trimmed by 6 bases and J by 7 bases, leaving 12 bases between them. There are 12 residues in the CDR3. Germline CDR1 and CDR2: SNHLY and FYNNEI. In DNA form, the CDR3 reads TGTGCCAGCAGCAAAGAAGGGCTTGGCTACACCTTC. This codes for CASSKEGLGYTF.

This rearrangement joins TRBV6-5 to TRBJ2-2; 7 nucleotides match TRBD1. Unmatched junction bases numbered 2, after V lost 5 bases and J lost 2 bases. This CDR3 has 14 residues. Germline V gives CDR1 MNHEY, CDR2 SVGAGI. CDR3 DNA: TGTGCCAGCAGTAAGGGGGCTAACACCGGGGAGCTGTTTTTT. Translating gives CASSKGANTGELFF.

This chain links TRBV7-2 with TRBJ2-1; 7 nucleotides align to TRBD2. The CDR3 covers 14 residues. The germline gives CDR1 SGHTA, CDR2 FQGNSA. After removal of 1 base from V and 8 bases from J, the junction contained 5 bases not matched to a gene. CDR3: CASSLGAGVDEQFF. The DNA for the CDR3 is TGTGCCAGCAGCTTAGGGGCGGGAGTTGATGAGCAGTTCTTC.

The chain joins TRBV30 to TRBJ1-1; no clear D gene. Germline V CDR1 and CDR2: GTSNPN, SVGIG (reference sequence). V lost 3 bases to trimming and J lost 8 bases, with 13 bases between them. This CDR3 is 12 amino acids long. This CDR3 is CAWSPGTTEAFF. CDR3 in DNA: TGTGCCTGGAGCCCGGGAACCACGGAAGCTTTCTTT.

The chain uses TRBV15 and TRBJ1-2, with D perhaps TRBD1 (5 bases). Germline values: CDR1 LNHNV, CDR2 YYDKDF (reference sequence). V was pared by 0 bases and J by 0 bases, with 8 bases between. The CDR3 has 15 amino acids. As DNA, the CDR3 is TGTGCCACCAGCAGAGACTACAGGACTAACTATGGCTACACCTTC. It is translated as CATSRDYRTNYGYTF.

The chain uses TRBV5-1 and TRBJ2-7, with D possibly TRBD2 on 6 matching bases. Germline values: CDR1 SGHRS, CDR2 YFSETQ. Trimming removed 0 bases at V and 5 bases at J, with 18 bases between. The CDR3 is 16 amino acids. The CDR3 sequence: CASSLAAREFAHEQYF. The CDR3 nucleotides read TGCGCCAGCAGCTTGGCGGCGCGGGAATTTGCCCACGAGCAGTACTTC.

The J gene is TRBJ2-3, the V gene TRBV11-2; a weak D match, TRBD2 (6 bases). The V end was cut by 1 base, the J end by 0 bases, with 8 bases between. The germline V gene has CDR1 SGHAT and CDR2 FQNNGV. CDR3 length equals 15 residues. The DNA for the CDR3 is TGTGCCAGCAGCTTAGCCGGGAGTAGCACAGATACGCAGTATTTT. This encodes CASSLAGSSTDTQYF.

Concerning this clone: A far larger clone differs by one base, so this is likely a read error. The chain joins TRBV30 to TRBJ2-3; weak D call: TRBD2 (6 bases). V was pared by 5 bases and J by 14 bases, with 20 bases between. The germline V gene encodes CDR1 GTSNPN and CDR2 SVGIG (reference sequence). This CDR3 is built from 12 residues. CDR3 amino acids: CAWGAGLHSVYF. Written as DNA, the CDR3 is TGTGCCTGGGGTGCGGGGCTTCATAGTGTGTATTTT.

V and J are TRBV7-8 and TRBJ1-2, with 7 bases aligning to TRBD1. Per the germline V gene, CDR1 is SGHVS and CDR2 is FQNEAQ. The CDR3 runs 14 residues. Trimming at V came to 0 bases and at J to 8 bases, leaving 6 bases not matched to a gene. The CDR3 sequence: CASSLAPAGGGYTF. The CDR3 DNA follows: TGTGCCAGCAGCTTAGCGCCGGCAGGGGGAGGCTACACCTTC.

Note on this clone: Only one base separates this from a far larger clonotype, so it likely reflects a read error. Within the sample, other DNA sequences also encode this same CDR3. This chain joins TRBV30 and TRBJ1-5; no firm D call. This CDR3 is 15 amino acids long. Per germline, CDR1 GTSNPN and CDR2 SVGIG (reference sequence). With 3 bases removed from V and 2 bases from J, the gap between germline ends came to 14 bases. The CDR3 region is CAWSVPISGNQPQHF. The CDR3 bases are TGTGCCTGGAGCGTACCCATATCAGGCAATCAGCCCCAGCATTTT.

The chain uses TRBV7-9 and TRBJ2-2; 13 bases fit TRBD2. Germline CDR1 and CDR2: SEHNR and FQNEAQ (reference sequence). This CDR3 contains 18 residues. With V trimmed by 4 bases and J by 0 bases, 5 bases remained unmatched. CDR3 region: CASSSPGTSGTNTGELFF. The CDR3 DNA reads as TGTGCCAGCAGCTCACCGGGGACTAGCGGGACGAACACCGGGGAGCTGTTTTTT.

The chain couples TRBV19 to TRBJ1-4; D is ambiguous. V was cut by 3 bases and J by 0 bases, with 8 bases left in between. The V gene's germline CDR1 is LNHDA and CDR2 SQIVND (reference sequence). CDR3 length: 15 residues. CDR3 DNA: TGTGCCAGTAGTATCTTTGCCGCAACTAATGAAAAACTGTTTTTT. Its protein is CASSIFAATNEKLFF.

V gene TRBV7-8 combines with J gene TRBJ1-2; 7 positions agree with TRBD1. This CDR3 has 12 amino acids. Germline V gene lookup returns CDR1 SGHVS and CDR2 FQNEAQ. V was clipped by 7 bases and J by 8 bases; unmatched bases: 7. The CDR3 DNA follows: TGTGCCAGCACCCAGACAGGGCGCGGCTACACCTTC. Translating it yields CASTQTGRGYTF.

V gene TRBV19 combines with J gene TRBJ1-2; D gene unclear. Germline CDR1 reads LNHDA; CDR2 reads SQIVND (reference sequence). The CDR3 runs 13 residues. Trimming took 2 bases from V and 6 from J, leaving 10 bases between them. The CDR3: CASSITQLHGYTF. The CDR3 nucleotides read TGTGCCAGTAGTATAACCCAATTGCATGGCTACACCTTC.

On this clone: Its ends do not fully match the called genes, so a read error is possible. The rearrangement joins TRBV6-1 to TRBJ2-6, with TRBD1 matching 10 bases. This CDR3 spans 15 amino acids. Per the germline V gene, CDR1 is MNHNS and CDR2 is SASEGT. The CDR3 here is CASSVTGTGADVLTF. CDR3 coding DNA: TGTGCCAGCAGTGTCACCGGGACAGGGGCCGACGTCCTGACTTTC.

A word on this clone: This is likely an artifact of a read error, given a far larger clone one base away. Additional DNA sequences in this sample encode the identical CDR3. V usage is TRBV30 and J usage is TRBJ1-4; 8 bases match TRBD1. The CDR3 contains 15 residues. Germline V gives CDR1 GTSNPN, CDR2 SVGIG (reference sequence). The CDR3 coding sequence is TGCGCCTGGAGTGTAGGACAGGGTAGTGGTGAAAAACTGTTTTTT. Translation: CAWSVGQGSGEKLFF.

Concerning this clone: A far more abundant clone sits one base away, making this likely a read error. Since no conserved phenylalanine or tryptophan closes the CDR3, a read error is the likely cause. The genes are TRBV7-9 and TRBJ1-1, with 7 positions matching TRBD1. The germline V gene has CDR1 SEHNR and CDR2 FQNEAQ (reference sequence). Trimming removed 0 bases from V and 4 bases from J; junction bases left unmatched: 8. The CDR3 is made up of 16 amino acids. The CDR3 sequence: CASSLAGGIYGTEAFS. The CDR3 DNA sequence: TGTGCCAGCAGCTTAGCAGGGGGCATTTATGGCACTGAAGCTTTCTCT.

As concerns this clone: The likely explanation is a read error, given a far larger clone one base away. The rearrangement uses TRBV7-9 and TRBJ2-1, with 10 bases that match TRBD1. The CDR3 extends over 15 amino acids. V dropped 5 bases and J dropped 5; count of bases not matched to a gene: 6. Germline-derived CDR1 and CDR2 are SEHNR and FQNEAQ (reference sequence). CDR3 in amino acids: CASSIDRGQDNEQFF. The CDR3 DNA sequence: TGTGCCAGCAGCATAGACAGGGGGCAGGACAATGAGCAGTTCTTC.